This entry lists 19 T cell receptor beta chains sequenced from one sample in a study of T cell repertoires in cytomegalovirus infection. TCRdb recomputed calls from the reads with MiXCR, one row per CDR3 protein. This sample has about half a million distinct CDR3 sequences, with about 39% found just once. For these TCRs, the target antigens are not known. The sample in question was cultured PBMCs, obtained from culture after CMV antigen stimulation. These TCRs come from a human donor in good health (CMV status not recorded). Some clones in this sample may be carry-over from other donors' samples.

The V and J genes are TRBV4-3 and TRBJ2-3; TRBD2 aligns across 9 bases. V lost 1 base, J lost 9 bases, and 14 bases stayed unmatched. The CDR3 is 17 amino acids. Germline assignment: CDR1 LGHNA and CDR2 YSLEER. The CDR3 sequence is CASSQVQREAYVSTQYF. DNA for the CDR3: TGCGCCAGCAGCCAAGTCCAGCGGGAGGCCTATGTCTCAACGCAGTATTTT.

This chain links TRBV6-2 or TRBV6-3 with TRBJ1-2, with D tentatively TRBD1 (5 bases). Trimming removed 8 bases at V and 6 bases at J, with 16 bases between. There are 13 residues in the CDR3. The germline CDR1 and CDR2 sequences are MNHEY and SVGEGT. The CDR3: CASSVRGSHGYTF. In nucleotides, the CDR3 is TGTGCCAGCTCAGTCCGGGGCTCCCATGGCTACACCTTC.

This clonotype was observed a handful of times. CDR3 coding DNA: TGTGCCAGCAGCTTAAGTCGCTGGAGGGGAAACAATGAGCAGTTCTTC. Protein sequence: CASSLSRWRGNNEQFF. V usage is TRBV7-8 and J usage is TRBJ2-1; maybe TRBD2 (6 bases). Germline CDR1 reads SGHVS; CDR2 reads FQNEAQ. V was clipped by 2 bases and J by 5 bases, with 16 bases between them. This CDR3 contains 16 residues.

The genes are TRBV3-1 and TRBJ1-5; tentatively, D is TRBD1 (6 bases). The CDR3 consists of 15 residues. Trimming cost V 5 bases and J 4 bases, with 15 bases left between them. From germline, CDR1 is LGHDT and CDR2 YNNKEL (reference sequence). The CDR3 is CASSESWTANQPQHF. CDR3 nucleotide sequence: TGTGCCAGCAGCGAATCTTGGACAGCAAATCAGCCCCAGCATTTT.

Ten or more counts support this clonotype. V gene TRBV4-2 combines with J gene TRBJ2-3; TRBD2 matches 7 bases. The CDR3 consists of 19 residues. The germline CDR1 and CDR2 sequences are LGHNA and YNFKEQ. V was clipped by 3 bases and J by 3 bases; unmatched bases: 18. CDR3 DNA sequence: TGTGCCAGCAGCCAGCCAGTCGGTGTCGGCGGGAGCGTGACAGATACGCAGTATTTT. Protein product: CASSQPVGVGGSVTDTQYF.

V gene TRBV20-1 combines with J gene TRBJ2-2; weak D call: TRBD1 (5 bases). V was trimmed by 6 bases and J by 2 bases, leaving 16 bases between them. Germline V lookup: CDR1 DFQATT, CDR2 SNEGSKA (reference sequence). The CDR3 runs 15 residues. The CDR3 DNA follows: TGCAGTGCAGCTAAACCAGGGATTAACACCGGGGAGCTGTTTTTT. Encoded protein: CSAAKPGINTGELFF.

The V call is TRBV27, the J call TRBJ1-1; D perhaps matches TRBD1 (5 bases). CDR1 is MNHEY and CDR2 is SMNVEV in the germline V gene (reference sequence). V gave up 5 bases and J gave up 8 bases, with 9 bases separating them. The CDR3 is 11 residues long. This CDR3 reads CASSLGHEAFF. Written as DNA, the CDR3 is TGTGCCAGCAGTCTAGGACACGAAGCTTTCTTT.

J is TRBJ1-4 and V is TRBV19; 7 nucleotides agree with TRBD1. Germline assignment: CDR1 LNHDA and CDR2 SQIVND (reference sequence). The CDR3 extends over 12 amino acids. Trimming removed 7 bases from V and 8 bases from J; junction bases left unmatched: 4. Written as DNA, the CDR3 is TGTGCCAGTAACGACAGGGAGGAAAAACTGTTTTTT. Translating gives CASNDREEKLFF.

The V call is TRBV6-1, the J call TRBJ1-1; TRBD1 is a possible D gene (5 bases). The CDR3 spans 14 residues. The germline V gene has CDR1 MNHNS and CDR2 SASEGT. The ends were cut back, 5 bases at V and 4 bases at J, with 14 bases in the middle. CDR3 sequence: CASSPGHTGTEAFF. CDR3 in DNA: TGTGCCAGCAGTCCTGGACATACTGGCACTGAAGCTTTCTTT.

The chain carries TRBV11-2 and TRBJ2-2; 9 positions match TRBD2. CDR3 size: 19 residues. Per the germline V gene, CDR1 is SGHAT and CDR2 is FQNNGV. The V gene end was trimmed by 5 bases and the J gene end by 2 bases; junction bases not matched to a gene: 15. The CDR3 DNA sequence: TGTGCCAGCAGCATCTACCCTCTGGCGGGGGGGCCTAACACCGGGGAGCTGTTTTTT. Translated, it gives CASSIYPLAGGPNTGELFF.

The CDR3 protein is CASSESAQNEKLFF. In DNA, the CDR3 is TGTGCCAGCAGTGAATCGGCACAGAATGAAAAACTGTTTTTT. The rearrangement uses TRBV2 and TRBJ1-4, with D uncertain. The length of the CDR3 is 14 residues. Deletions cut 2 bases from V and 5 bases from J, with 9 bases between. Per germline, CDR1 SNHLY and CDR2 FYNNEI.

This clonotype was seen only a few times. This sequence joins TRBV28 and TRBJ1-1, with D possibly being TRBD1 (5 bases). The CDR3 length is 14 residues. Trimming stripped 6 bases from V and 4 bases from J, with 15 bases between. Germline CDR1 and CDR2: MDHEN and SYDVKM. The CDR3 reads CASRTGDRSTEAFF. In DNA, the CDR3 is TGTGCCAGCAGGACCGGGGACCGCTCCACTGAAGCTTTCTTT.

The rearrangement links TRBV20-1 to TRBJ2-1; tentatively, D is TRBD1 or TRBD2 (5 bases each). The CDR3 consists of 15 residues. Germline V gene lookup returns CDR1 DFQATT and CDR2 SNEGSKA (reference sequence). Trimming removed 2 bases from V and 6 bases from J, with 17 bases in between. Written as DNA, the CDR3 is TGCAGTGCTAGACCATACTTCCGGGGCCCCAATGAGCAGTTCTTC. Encoded protein: CSARPYFRGPNEQFF.

The V gene is TRBV10-3, the J gene TRBJ2-3, with no clear D. Germline-derived CDR1 and CDR2 are ENHRY and SYGVKD. The CDR3 covers 13 residues. V lost 11 bases and J 2 bases, leaving 14 bases between the germline ends. CDR3 sequence: CALKETNTDTQYF. CDR3 coding DNA: TGTGCCCTCAAGGAGACGAACACAGATACGCAGTATTTT.

This chain joins TRBV7-9 and TRBJ2-4; D is undetermined. The ends were cut back, 4 bases at V and 0 bases at J, with 22 bases in the middle. Germline CDR1 and CDR2: SEHNR and FQNEAQ (reference sequence). The CDR3 sequence is 19 residues long. CDR3 loop: CASSSSPSQPSLAKNIQYF. The CDR3 region has the DNA TGTGCCAGCAGCTCCTCCCCCTCGCAGCCCAGCCTAGCCAAAAACATTCAGTACTTC.

The chain has TRBV7-7 and TRBJ1-4; 8 bases fit TRBD1. CDR3 length: 19 amino acids. Germline values: CDR1 SSHAT, CDR2 FNYEAQ (reference sequence). V lost 5 bases and J lost 0; bases outside the gene matches: 14. The CDR3 spells CASSTQAGDRISTNEKLFF. The CDR3 bases are TGTGCCAGCAGCACCCAAGCGGGGGACAGGATTTCAACTAATGAAAAACTGTTTTTT.

The gene calls are TRBV6-8 and TRBJ2-1, with TRBD2 matching over 11 bases. The CDR3 has 16 residues. V was clipped by 6 bases and J by 4 bases; unmatched bases: 8. Looked up from germline, CDR1 is MNHGY and CDR2 is SAAAGT. CDR3 sequence (DNA): TGTGCCAGCAGGCCCACTAGCGGGGGCTTTTACAATGAGCAGTTCTTC. It is translated as CASRPTSGGFYNEQFF.

This clonotype was seen more than once but under ten times. The V call is TRBV6-2 or TRBV6-3, the J call TRBJ2-7, with D possibly TRBD1 on 5 matching bases. The V gene's germline CDR1 is MNHEY and CDR2 SVGEGT. This CDR3 contains 13 residues. V was cut by 2 bases and J by 4 bases, with 9 bases left in between. The CDR3 spells CASSYDRTYEQYF. The CDR3 DNA reads as TGTGCCAGCAGTTACGACAGAACTTACGAGCAGTACTTC.

This chain connects TRBV6-5 to TRBJ2-3, with 7 bases aligning to TRBD1. CDR1 is MNHEY and CDR2 is SVGAGI in the germline V gene. The length of the CDR3 is 16 residues. V lost 6 bases and J lost 2; bases outside the gene matches: 11. DNA for the CDR3: TGTGCCAGCAGCCAATTTCAGACAGGGCCCACAGATACGCAGTATTTT. Its translation: CASSQFQTGPTDTQYF.